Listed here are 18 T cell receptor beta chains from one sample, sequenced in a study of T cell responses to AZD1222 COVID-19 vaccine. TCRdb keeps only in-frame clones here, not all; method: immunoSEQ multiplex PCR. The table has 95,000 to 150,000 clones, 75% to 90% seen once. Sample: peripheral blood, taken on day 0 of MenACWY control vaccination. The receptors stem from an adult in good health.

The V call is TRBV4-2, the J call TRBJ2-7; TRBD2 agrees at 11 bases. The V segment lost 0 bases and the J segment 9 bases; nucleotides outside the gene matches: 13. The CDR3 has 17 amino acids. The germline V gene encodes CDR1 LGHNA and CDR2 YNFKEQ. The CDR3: CASSQDPGTSGNTWQYF. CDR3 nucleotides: TGTGCCAGCAGCCAAGATCCCGGGACTAGCGGTAATACGTGGCAGTACTTC.

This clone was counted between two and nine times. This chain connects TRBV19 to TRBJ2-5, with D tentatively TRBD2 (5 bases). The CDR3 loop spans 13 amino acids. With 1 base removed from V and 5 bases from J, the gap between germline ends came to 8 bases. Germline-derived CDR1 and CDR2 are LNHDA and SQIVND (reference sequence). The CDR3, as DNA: TGTGCCAGTAGTATAGGAGGGTGGGAGACCCAGTACTTC. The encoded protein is CASSIGGWETQYF. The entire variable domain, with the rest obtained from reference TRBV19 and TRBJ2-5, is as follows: DGGITQSPKYLFRKEGQNVTLSCEQNLNHDAMYWYRQDPGQGLRLIYYSQIVNDFQKGDIAEGYSVSREKKESFPLTVTSAQKNPTAFYLCASSIGGWETQYFGPGTRLLVL.

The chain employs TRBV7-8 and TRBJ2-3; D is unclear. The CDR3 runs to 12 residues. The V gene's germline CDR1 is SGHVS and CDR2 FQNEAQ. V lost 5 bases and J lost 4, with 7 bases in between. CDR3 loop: CASSPPPDTQYF. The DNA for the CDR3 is TGTGCCAGCAGCCCCCCGCCAGATACGCAGTATTTT.

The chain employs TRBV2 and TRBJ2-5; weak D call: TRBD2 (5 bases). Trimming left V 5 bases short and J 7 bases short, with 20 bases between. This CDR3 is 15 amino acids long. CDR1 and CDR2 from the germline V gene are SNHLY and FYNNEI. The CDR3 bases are TGTGCCAGCAGTTCTACCTGGATGGCGCGGGTGACCCAGTACTTC. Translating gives CASSSTWMARVTQYF.

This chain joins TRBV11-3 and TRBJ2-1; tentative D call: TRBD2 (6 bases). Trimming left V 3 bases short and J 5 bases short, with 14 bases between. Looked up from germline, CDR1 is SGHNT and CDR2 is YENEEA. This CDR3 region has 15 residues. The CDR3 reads CASSLEGTSNNEQFF. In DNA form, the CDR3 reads TGTGCCAGCAGCTTGGAAGGGACTTCCAACAATGAGCAGTTCTTC.

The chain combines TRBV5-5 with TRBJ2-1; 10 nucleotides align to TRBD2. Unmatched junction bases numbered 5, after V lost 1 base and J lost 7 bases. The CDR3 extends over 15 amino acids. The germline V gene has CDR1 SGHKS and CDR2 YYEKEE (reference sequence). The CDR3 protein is CASSLSSGRLNEQFF. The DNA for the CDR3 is TGTGCCAGCAGCTTGTCTAGCGGGAGATTGAATGAGCAGTTCTTC.

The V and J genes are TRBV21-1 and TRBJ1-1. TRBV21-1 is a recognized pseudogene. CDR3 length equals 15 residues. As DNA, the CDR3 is TGTGCCAGCAGCAAACTGGAGGGCGAGAACACTGAAGCTTTCTTT. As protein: CASSKLEGENTEAFF.

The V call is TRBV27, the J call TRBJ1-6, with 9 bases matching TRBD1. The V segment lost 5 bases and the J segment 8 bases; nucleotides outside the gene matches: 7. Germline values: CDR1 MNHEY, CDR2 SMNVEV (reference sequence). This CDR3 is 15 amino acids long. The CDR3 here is CASSPVDRGYSPLHF. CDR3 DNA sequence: TGTGCCAGCAGTCCTGTCGACAGGGGGTATTCACCCCTCCACTTT.

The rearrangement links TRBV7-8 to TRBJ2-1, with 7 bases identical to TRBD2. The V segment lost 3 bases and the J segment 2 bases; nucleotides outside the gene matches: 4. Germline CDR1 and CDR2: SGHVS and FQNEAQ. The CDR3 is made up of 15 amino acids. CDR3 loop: CASSLGGHPYNEQFF. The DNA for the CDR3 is TGTGCCAGCAGCTTGGGAGGGCACCCCTACAATGAGCAGTTCTTC. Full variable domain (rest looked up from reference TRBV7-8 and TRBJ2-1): GAGVSQSPRYKVAKRGQDVALRCDPISGHVSLFWYQQALGQGPEFLTYFQNEAQLDKSGLPSDRFFAERPEGSVSTLKIQRTQQEDSAVYLCASSLGGHPYNEQFFGPGTRLTVL.

CDR3 amino acids: CASSLNRAGGADTQYF. The CDR3 DNA follows: TGTGCCAGCAGCCTTAACAGGGCGGGAGGGGCAGATACGCAGTATTTT. The genes are TRBV7-2 and TRBJ2-3, with 9 bases that match TRBD2. CDR3 length: 16 residues. Germline loops: CDR1 SGHTA, CDR2 FQGNSA. V gave up 5 bases and J gave up 4 bases; unmatched junction bases: 10.

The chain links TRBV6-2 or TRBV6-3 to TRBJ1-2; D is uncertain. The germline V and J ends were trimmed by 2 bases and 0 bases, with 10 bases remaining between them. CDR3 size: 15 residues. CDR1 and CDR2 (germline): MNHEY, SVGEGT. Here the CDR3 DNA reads TGTGCCAGCAGTTACGCGGGTTCTCCTAACTATGGCTACACCTTC. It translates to CASSYAGSPNYGYTF.

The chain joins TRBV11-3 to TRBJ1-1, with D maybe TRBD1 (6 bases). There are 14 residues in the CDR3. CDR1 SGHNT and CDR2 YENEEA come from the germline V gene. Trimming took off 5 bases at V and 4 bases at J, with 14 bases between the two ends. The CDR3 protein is CASSTGNEGTEAFF. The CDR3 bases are TGTGCCAGCAGCACAGGGAATGAGGGCACTGAAGCTTTCTTT.

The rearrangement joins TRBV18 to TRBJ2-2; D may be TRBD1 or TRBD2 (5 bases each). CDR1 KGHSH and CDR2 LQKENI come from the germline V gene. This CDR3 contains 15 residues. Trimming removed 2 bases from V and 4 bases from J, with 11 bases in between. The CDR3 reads CASSPEGRPTGELFF. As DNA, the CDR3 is TGTGCCAGCTCACCAGAGGGACGTCCCACCGGGGAGCTGTTTTTT.

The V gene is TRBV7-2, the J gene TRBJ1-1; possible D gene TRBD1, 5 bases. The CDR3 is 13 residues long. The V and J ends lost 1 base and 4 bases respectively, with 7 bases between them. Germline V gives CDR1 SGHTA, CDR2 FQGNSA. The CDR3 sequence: CASSLVDSTEAFF. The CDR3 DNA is TGTGCCAGCAGCTTAGTAGACAGCACTGAAGCTTTCTTT.

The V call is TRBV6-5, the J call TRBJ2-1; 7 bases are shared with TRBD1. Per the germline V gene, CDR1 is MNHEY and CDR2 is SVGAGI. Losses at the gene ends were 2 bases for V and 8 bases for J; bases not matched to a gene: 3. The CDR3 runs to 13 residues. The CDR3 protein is CASSYDRDYEQFF. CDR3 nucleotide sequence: TGTGCCAGCAGTTACGACAGGGATTATGAGCAGTTCTTC.

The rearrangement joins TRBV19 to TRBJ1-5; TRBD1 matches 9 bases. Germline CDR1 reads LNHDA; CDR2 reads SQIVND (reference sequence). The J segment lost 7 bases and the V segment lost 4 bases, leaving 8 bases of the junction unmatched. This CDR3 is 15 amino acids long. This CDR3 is CASSNKGQGAQPQHF. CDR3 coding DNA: TGTGCCAGTAGTAATAAGGGACAGGGCGCACAGCCCCAGCATTTT.

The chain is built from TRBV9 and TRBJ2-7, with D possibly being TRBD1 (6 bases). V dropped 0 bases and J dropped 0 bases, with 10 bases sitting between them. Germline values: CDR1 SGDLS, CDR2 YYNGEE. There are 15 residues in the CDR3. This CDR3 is CASSVGQGISYEQYF. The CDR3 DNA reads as TGTGCCAGCAGCGTAGGTCAGGGGATCTCCTACGAGCAGTACTTC.

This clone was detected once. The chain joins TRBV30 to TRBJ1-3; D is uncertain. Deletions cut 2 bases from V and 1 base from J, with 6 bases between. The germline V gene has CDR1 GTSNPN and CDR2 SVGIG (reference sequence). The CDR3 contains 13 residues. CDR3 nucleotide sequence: TGTGCCTGGAGTCGGGGATCTGGAAACACCATATATTTT. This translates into CAWSRGSGNTIYF.